This T cell receptor (beta chain) came from a study of CD8+ T cells in alopecia areata. Worth noting for this clone: Its cognate antigen is unknown.

General study findings and limits: Treatment with tofacitinib significantly lowered scalp clonality and reduced expanded CD8+ clones among the top 100. Researchers say the link of baseline CD8+ expansion to response remains uncertain, with one nonresponder.

Regarding treatment: oral pan-JAK inhibitor, 5-10 mg twice daily. Germline-derived CDR1 and CDR2 are GTSNPN and SVGIG (reference sequence). The CDR3 is 13 amino acids. Trimming removed 0 bases from V and 8 bases from J, with 13 bases in between. cDNA prepared by RNA extraction and subsequent reverse transcription served as the template for sequencing. Generated by immunoSEQ multiplex PCR, the TCRdb table keeps only in-frame clones and is missing some. This sample has about 42,000 clones, with roughly 65% found just once. The rearrangement links TRBV30 to TRBJ1-1; no definite D call. The sample was CD8+ T cells sorted from blood, taken at week 4, from a patient treated with tofacitinib. The clonotype was recovered from a human donor with alopecia areata. The CDR3 region is CAWSVMDVSEAFF. As DNA, the CDR3 is TGTGCCTGGAGTGTGATGGACGTTTCCGAAGCTTTCTTT. Full variable domain (outside the CDR3, taken from reference TRBV30 and TRBJ1-1): SQTIHQWPATLVQPVGSPLSLECTVEGTSNPNLYWYRQAAGRGLQLLFYSVGIGQISSEVPQNLSASRPQDRQFILSSKKLLLSDSGFYLCAWSVMDVSEAFFGQGTRLTVV.